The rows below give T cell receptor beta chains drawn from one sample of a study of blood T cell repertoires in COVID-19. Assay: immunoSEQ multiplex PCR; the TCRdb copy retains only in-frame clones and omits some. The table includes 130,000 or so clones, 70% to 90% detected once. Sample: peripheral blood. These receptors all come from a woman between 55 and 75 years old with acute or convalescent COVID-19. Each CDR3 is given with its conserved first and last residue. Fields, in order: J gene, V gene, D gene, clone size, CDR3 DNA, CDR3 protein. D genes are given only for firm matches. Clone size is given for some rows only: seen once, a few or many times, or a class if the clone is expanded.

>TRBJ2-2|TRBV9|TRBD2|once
TGTGCCAGCAGCGTAGGCGGGGGAACCGGGGAGCTGTTTTTT
CASSVGGGTGELFF
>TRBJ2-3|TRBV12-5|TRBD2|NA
TGTGCTAGTGGTTTGTCTAGCGGGTGGGCAGATACGCAGTATTTT
CASGLSSGWADTQYF
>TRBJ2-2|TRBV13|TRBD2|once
TGTGCCAGCAGCAATCGGAGAGCGGGGAAGGCCGGGGAGCTGTTTTTT
CASSNRRAGKAGELFF
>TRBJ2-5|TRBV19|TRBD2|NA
TGTGCCAGTAGTTCTAGCGGACAAGAGACCCAGTACTTC
CASSSSGQETQYF
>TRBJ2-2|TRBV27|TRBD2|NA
TGTGCCAGCAGTTCCAGCGGGGGGGTTCCTTTCGCGAACACCGGGGAGCTGTTTTTT
CASSSSGGVPFANTGELFF
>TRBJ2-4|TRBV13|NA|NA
TGTGCCAGCAGCTTAGGCCAGGGAACCCTAAACATTCAGTACTTC
CASSLGQGTLNIQYF
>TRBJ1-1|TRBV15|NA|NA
TGTGCCACCAGCATATCGGGGAACACTGAAGCTTTCTTT
CATSISGNTEAFF
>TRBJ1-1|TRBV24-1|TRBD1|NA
TGTGCCACCAGTGATTCCAAAACCGGGACAGGGGTGGGATTGAACACTGAAGCTTTCTTT
CATSDSKTGTGVGLNTEAFF
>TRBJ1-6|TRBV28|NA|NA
TGTGCCAGCAGTTTATCGGGGAGTAATTCACCCCTCCACTTT
CASSLSGSNSPLHF
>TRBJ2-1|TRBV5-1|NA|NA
TGCGCCAGCAGCTTGGTCTTCGGGAGTGAGCAGTTCTTC
CASSLVFGSEQFF
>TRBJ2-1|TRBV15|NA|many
TGTCTGGCGAGGAGGTACAATGAGCAGTTCTTC
CLARRYNEQFF
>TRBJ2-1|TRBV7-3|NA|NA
TGTGCCAGCAGCCTTAGGGGGTCTACAGGCGCCTTTTTGGGAGACAATGAGCAGTTCTTC
CASSLRGSTGAFLGDNEQFF
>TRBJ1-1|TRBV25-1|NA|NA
TGTGCCAGCAGTGAATACGGGGAAGGGAACACTGAAGCTTTCTTT
CASSEYGEGNTEAFF
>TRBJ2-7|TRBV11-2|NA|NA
TGTGCCAGCAGCTTTTCGGTTAACTCCTACGAGCAGTACTTC
CASSFSVNSYEQYF
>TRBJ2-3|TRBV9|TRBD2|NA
TGTGCCAGCAGCGTAGCCGCGGCGGGGGGTAGCACAGATACGCAGTATTTT
CASSVAAAGGSTDTQYF
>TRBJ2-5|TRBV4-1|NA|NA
TGCGCCAGCAGCCTCTTTATCGCGCCCAGGGAGACCCAGTACTTC
CASSLFIAPRETQYF
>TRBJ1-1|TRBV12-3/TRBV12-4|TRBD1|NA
TGTGCCAGCAGGGACAGGGGGAAGCCTGAAGCTTTCTTT
CASRDRGKPEAFF
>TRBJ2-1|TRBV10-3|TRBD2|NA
TGTGCCATCAGTGATTTTGGACTAGCGGGGGGGACGAACAATGAGCAGTTCTTC
CAISDFGLAGGTNNEQFF
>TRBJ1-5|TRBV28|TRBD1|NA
TGTGCCAGCAGCGACCCGTTCAGGGGGCATCAACAGCCCCAGCATTTT
CASSDPFRGHQQPQHF
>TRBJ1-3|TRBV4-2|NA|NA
TGTGCCAGCAGCCAAGCGTGGGGCATGGGAAACACCATATATTTT
CASSQAWGMGNTIYF
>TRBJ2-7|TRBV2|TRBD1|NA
TGTGCCAGCAGTTTACAGGGGGCTTCCTACGAGCAGTACTTC
CASSLQGASYEQYF
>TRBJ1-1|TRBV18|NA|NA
TGTGCCAGCTCACCATCAGGGCGGTTGTGGATGAACACTGAAGCTTTCTTT
CASSPSGRLWMNTEAFF
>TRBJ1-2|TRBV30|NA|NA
TGTGCCTGGCGGAGCCATGGCTACACCTTC
CAWRSHGYTF
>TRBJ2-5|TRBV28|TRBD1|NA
TGTGCCAGCAGCTCAATTGGGACAGGGGGCGGGGAGACCCAGTACTTC
CASSSIGTGGGETQYF
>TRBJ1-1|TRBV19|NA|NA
TGTGCCAGTAGTACCGACCCGGGGATGAACACTGAAGCTTTCTTT
CASSTDPGMNTEAFF
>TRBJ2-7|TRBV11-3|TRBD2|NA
TGTGCCAGCAGCTTAGTAGCGGGGGGAGCCTACGAGCAGTACTTC
CASSLVAGGAYEQYF
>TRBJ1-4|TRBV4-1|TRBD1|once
TGCGCCAGCAGCCAGTGGGACAGTCAAAATGAAAAACTGTTTTTT
CASSQWDSQNEKLFF
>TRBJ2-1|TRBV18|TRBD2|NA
TGTGCCAGCTCACCGACTAGCGGGGGAACCAATGAGCAGTTCTTC
CASSPTSGGTNEQFF
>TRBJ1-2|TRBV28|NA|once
TGTGCCAGCAGTTTCGGGAACTATGGCTACACCTTC
CASSFGNYGYTF
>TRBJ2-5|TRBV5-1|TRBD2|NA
TGCGCCAGCAACCGAGCCGGGACTAGCGGGAATCAAGAGACCCAGTACTTC
CASNRAGTSGNQETQYF
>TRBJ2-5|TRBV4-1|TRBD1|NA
TGCGCCAGCAGCCACTACGGGACAGGGGAAGAGACCCAGTACTTC
CASSHYGTGEETQYF
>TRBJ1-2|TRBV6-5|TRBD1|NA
TGTGCCAGCAGGAATACAGGGGGCTATGGCTACACCTTC
CASRNTGGYGYTF
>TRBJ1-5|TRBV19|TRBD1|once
TGTGCCAGTAGTTCCATTCGTGGGACAGGGGAACAGCCCCAGCATTTT
CASSSIRGTGEQPQHF
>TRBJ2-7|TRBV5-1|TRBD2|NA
TGCGCCAGCAGCTTGGGACTAGCCGCTGAGATTGAGCAGTACTTC
CASSLGLAAEIEQYF
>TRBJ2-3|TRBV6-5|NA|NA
TGTGCCAGCAGCGACTCCCTGGATACGCAGTATTTT
CASSDSLDTQYF
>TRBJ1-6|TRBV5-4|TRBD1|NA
TGTGCCAGCAGCAAGGACAGGGGGATAGGTTCACCCCTCCACTTT
CASSKDRGIGSPLHF
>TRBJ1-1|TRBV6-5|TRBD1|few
TGTGCCAGCAGGGCCGGGACAGGGAATACTGAAGCTTTCTTT
CASRAGTGNTEAFF